The T cell receptor (beta chain) under discussion was sequenced for a study of T cells in Graves' hyperthyroidism and ophthalmopathy. There were TCR beta CDR3 regions amplified from RNA transcripts. The TCR CDR3 first-round RT-PCR relied on the HTBI primer set. Using its own MiXCR run on the multiplex PCR reads, TCRdb lists one record per CDR3 protein. Of hundreds of thousands of distinct CDR3 sequences listed, roughly 45% are singletons. CDR3 length equals 15 residues. Trimming took 7 bases from V and 0 from J, leaving 15 bases between them. The germline V gene has CDR1 SNHLY and CDR2 FYNNEI. Only a few counts were recorded for this clonotype.

The clonotype originates from an adult man with Graves' disease, either hyperthyroidism or ophthalmopathy (not recorded which). This chain joins TRBV2 and TRBJ1-2; tentatively, D is TRBD1 (5 bases). Sequencing was performed on peripheral blood or thyroid tissue (not recorded which). This chain's CDR3 is CASITTGVSNYGYTF. The CDR3 DNA reads TGTGCCAGCATAACCACGGGGGTCTCTAACTATGGCTACACCTTC.